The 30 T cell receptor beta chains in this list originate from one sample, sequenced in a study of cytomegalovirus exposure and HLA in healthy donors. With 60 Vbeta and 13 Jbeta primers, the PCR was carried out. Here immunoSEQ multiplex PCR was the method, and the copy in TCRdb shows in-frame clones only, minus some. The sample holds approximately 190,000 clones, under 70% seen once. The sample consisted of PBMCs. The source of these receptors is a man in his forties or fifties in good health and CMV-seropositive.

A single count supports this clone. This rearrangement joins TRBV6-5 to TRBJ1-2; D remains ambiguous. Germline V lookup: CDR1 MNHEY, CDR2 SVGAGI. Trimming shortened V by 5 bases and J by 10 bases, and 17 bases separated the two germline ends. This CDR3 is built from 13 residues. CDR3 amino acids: CASSVDWSGYYTF. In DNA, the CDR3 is TGTGCCAGCAGTGTAGACTGGTCGGGGTACTACACCTTC.

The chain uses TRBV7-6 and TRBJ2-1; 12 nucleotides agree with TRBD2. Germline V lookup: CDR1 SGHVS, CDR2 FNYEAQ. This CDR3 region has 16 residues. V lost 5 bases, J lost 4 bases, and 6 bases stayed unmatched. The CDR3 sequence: CASSLGTSGSYNEQFF. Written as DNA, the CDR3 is TGTGCCAGCAGCCTAGGGACTAGCGGGTCATACAATGAGCAGTTCTTC.

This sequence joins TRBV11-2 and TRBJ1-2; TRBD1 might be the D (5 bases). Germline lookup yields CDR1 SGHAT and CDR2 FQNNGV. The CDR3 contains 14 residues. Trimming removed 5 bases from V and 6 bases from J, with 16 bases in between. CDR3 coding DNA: TGTGCCAGCAGCCAAACAGGTATATCGGATGGCTACACCTTC. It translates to CASSQTGISDGYTF.

The CDR3 DNA reads as TGTGCCAGCAGTTTGACACTAGCGGGGGACGAGCAGTACTTC. This codes for CASSLTLAGDEQYF. J is TRBJ2-7 and V is TRBV28, with 11 bases that match TRBD2. J gave up 5 bases and V 3 bases, and 3 bases lay outside the gene matches. This CDR3 region has 14 residues. The V gene's germline CDR1 is MDHEN and CDR2 SYDVKM.

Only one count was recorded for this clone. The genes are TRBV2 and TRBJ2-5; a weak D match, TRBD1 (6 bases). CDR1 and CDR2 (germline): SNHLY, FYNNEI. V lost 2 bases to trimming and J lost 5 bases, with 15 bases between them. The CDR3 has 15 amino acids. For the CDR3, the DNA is TGTGCCAGCAGTGAAAGTCGGGCGAGGGGGGAGACCCAGTACTTC. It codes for CASSESRARGETQYF.

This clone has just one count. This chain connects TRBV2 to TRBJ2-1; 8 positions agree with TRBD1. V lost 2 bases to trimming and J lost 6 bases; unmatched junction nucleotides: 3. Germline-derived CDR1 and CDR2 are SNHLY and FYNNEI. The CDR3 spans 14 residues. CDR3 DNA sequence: TGTGCCAGCAGTGAATGGGACAGGCTCAATGAGCAGTTCTTC. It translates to CASSEWDRLNEQFF.

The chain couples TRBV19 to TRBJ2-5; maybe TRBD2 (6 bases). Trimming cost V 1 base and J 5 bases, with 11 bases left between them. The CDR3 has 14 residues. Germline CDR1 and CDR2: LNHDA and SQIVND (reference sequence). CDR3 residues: CASSIAGGMETQYF. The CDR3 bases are TGTGCCAGTAGTATAGCTGGGGGGATGGAGACCCAGTACTTC. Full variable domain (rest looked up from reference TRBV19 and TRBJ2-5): DGGITQSPKYLFRKEGQNVTLSCEQNLNHDAMYWYRQDPGQGLRLIYYSQIVNDFQKGDIAEGYSVSREKKESFPLTVTSAQKNPTAFYLCASSIAGGMETQYFGPGTRLLVL.

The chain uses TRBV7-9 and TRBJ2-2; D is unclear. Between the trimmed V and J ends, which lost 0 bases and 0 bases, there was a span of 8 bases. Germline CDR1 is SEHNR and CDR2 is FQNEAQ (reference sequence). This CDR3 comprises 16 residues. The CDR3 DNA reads TGTGCCAGCAGCTTAGCGGCAGTAACGAACACCGGGGAGCTGTTTTTT. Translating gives CASSLAAVTNTGELFF. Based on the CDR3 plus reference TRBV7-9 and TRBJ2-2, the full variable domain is DTGVSQNPRHKITKRGQNVTFRCDPISEHNRLYWYRQTLGQGPEFLTYFQNEAQLEKSRLLSDRFSAERPKGSFSTLEIQRTEQGDSAMYLCASSLAAVTNTGELFFGEGSRLTVL.

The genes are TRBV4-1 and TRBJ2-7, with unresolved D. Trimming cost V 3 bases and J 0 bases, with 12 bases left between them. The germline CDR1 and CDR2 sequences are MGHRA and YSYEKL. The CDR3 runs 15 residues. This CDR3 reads CASSQVGVGSYEQYF. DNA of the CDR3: TGCGCCAGCAGCCAGGTAGGAGTTGGCTCCTACGAGCAGTACTTC.

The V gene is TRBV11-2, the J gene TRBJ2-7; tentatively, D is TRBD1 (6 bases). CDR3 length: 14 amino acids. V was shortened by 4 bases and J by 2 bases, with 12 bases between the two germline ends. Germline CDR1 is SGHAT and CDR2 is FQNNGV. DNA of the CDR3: TGTGCCAGCAGCTCCCGCACAGGGACCTACGAGCAGTACTTC. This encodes CASSSRTGTYEQYF.

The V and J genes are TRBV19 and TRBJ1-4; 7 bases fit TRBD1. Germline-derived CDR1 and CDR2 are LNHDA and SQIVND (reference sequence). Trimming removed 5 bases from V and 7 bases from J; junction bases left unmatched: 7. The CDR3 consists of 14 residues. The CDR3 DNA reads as TGTGCCAGTAGTGCCAGGGGGAAAGGTGAAAAACTGTTTTTT. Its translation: CASSARGKGEKLFF.

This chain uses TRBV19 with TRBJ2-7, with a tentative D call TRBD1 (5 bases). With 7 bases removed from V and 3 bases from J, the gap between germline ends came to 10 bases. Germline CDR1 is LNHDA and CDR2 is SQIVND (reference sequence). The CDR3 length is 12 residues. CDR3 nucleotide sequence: TGTGCCAGTAACGGCCAGGGCTACGAGCAGTACTTC. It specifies CASNGQGYEQYF.

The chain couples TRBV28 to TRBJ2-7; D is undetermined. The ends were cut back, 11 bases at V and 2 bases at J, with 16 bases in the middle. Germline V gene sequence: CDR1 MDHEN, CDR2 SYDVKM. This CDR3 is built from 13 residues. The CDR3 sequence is CAATSRKTYEQYF. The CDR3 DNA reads TGTGCCGCGACCAGCAGGAAAACCTACGAGCAGTACTTC. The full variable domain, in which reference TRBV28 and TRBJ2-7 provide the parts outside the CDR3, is DVKVTQSSRYLVKRTGEKVFLECVQDMDHENMFWYRQDPGLGLRLIYFSYDVKMKEKGDIPEGYSVSREKKERFSLILESASTNQTSMYLCAATSRKTYEQYFGPGTRLTVT.

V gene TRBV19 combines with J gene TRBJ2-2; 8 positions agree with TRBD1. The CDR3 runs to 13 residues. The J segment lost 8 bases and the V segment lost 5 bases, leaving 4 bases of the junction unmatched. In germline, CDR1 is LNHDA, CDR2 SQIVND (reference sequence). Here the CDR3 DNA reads TGTGCCAGTAGTTCCCAGGGGGCAGGGGAGCTGTTTTTT. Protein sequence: CASSSQGAGELFF.

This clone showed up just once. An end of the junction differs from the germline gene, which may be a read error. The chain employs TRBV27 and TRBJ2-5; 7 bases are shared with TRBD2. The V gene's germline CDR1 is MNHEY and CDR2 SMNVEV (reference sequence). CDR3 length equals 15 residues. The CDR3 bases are TGTGTCAGCAGTTTCCTCGGGGGAGGGCCAGAGACCCAGTACTTC. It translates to CVSSFLGGGPETQYF.

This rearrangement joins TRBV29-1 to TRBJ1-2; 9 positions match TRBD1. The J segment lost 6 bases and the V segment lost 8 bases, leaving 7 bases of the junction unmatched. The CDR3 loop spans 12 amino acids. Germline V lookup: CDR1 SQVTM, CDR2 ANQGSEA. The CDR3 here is CSTSGTGNGYTF. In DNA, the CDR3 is TGCAGCACCTCCGGGACAGGGAATGGCTACACCTTC.

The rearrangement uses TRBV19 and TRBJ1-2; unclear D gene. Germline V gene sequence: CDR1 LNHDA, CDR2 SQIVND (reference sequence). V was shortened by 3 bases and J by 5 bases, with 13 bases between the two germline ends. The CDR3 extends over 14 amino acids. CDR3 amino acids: CASSMAGDIYGYTF. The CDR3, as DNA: TGTGCCAGTAGTATGGCGGGTGACATTTATGGCTACACCTTC.

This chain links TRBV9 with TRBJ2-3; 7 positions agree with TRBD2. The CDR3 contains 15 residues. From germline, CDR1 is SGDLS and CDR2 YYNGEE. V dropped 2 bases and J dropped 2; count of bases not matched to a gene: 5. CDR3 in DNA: TGTGCCAGCAGCGTTCTAGCGGTCAACACAGATACGCAGTATTTT. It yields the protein CASSVLAVNTDTQYF.

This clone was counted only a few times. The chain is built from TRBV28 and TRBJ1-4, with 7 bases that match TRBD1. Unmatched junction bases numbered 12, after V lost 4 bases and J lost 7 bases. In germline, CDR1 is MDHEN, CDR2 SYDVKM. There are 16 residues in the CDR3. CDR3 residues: CASSSHWTGGSEKLFF. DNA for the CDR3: TGTGCCAGCAGTTCCCACTGGACAGGTGGGAGTGAAAAACTGTTTTTT.

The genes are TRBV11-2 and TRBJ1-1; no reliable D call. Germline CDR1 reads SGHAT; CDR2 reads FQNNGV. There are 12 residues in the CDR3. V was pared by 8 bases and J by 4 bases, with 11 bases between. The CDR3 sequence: CASAPRVTEAFF. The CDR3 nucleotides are TGTGCCAGCGCCCCGCGGGTCACTGAAGCTTTCTTT. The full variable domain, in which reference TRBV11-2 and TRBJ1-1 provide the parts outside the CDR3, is EAGVAQSPRYKIIEKRQSVAFWCNPISGHATLYWYQQILGQGPKLLIQFQNNGVVDDSQLPKDRFSAERLKGVDSTLKIQPAKLEDSAVYLCASAPRVTEAFFGQGTRLTVV.

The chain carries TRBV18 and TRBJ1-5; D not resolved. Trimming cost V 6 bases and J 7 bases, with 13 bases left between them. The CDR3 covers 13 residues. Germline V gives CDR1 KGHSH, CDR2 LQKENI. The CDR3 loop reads CASSQDGSQPQHF. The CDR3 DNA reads TGTGCCAGCTCCCAGGATGGGTCCCAGCCCCAGCATTTT.

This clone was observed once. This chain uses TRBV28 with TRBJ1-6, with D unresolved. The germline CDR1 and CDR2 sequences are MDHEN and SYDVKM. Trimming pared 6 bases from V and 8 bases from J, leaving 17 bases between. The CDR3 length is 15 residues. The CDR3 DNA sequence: TGTGCCAGCAGACGGCTTGGAGGAGGGCATTCACCCCTCCACTTT. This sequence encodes CASRRLGGGHSPLHF.

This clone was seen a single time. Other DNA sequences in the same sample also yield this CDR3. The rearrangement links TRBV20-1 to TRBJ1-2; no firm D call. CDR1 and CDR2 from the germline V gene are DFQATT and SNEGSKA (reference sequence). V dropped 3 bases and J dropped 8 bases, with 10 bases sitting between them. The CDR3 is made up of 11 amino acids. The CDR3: CSARARQGYTF. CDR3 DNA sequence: TGCAGTGCTAGGGCCAGGCAAGGCTACACCTTC.

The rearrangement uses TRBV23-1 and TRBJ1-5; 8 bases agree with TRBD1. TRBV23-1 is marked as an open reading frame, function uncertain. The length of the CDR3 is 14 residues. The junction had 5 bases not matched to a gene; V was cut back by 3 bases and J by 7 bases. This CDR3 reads CASSHPDREQPQHF. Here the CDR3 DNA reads TGCGCCAGCAGTCACCCGGACAGGGAGCAGCCCCAGCATTTT.

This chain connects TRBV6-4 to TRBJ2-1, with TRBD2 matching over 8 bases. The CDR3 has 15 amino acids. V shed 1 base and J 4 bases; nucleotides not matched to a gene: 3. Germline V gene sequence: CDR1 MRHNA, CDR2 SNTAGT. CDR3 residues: CASSDFSGAYNEQFF. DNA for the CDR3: TGTGCCAGCAGTGACTTTAGCGGGGCGTACAATGAGCAGTTCTTC.

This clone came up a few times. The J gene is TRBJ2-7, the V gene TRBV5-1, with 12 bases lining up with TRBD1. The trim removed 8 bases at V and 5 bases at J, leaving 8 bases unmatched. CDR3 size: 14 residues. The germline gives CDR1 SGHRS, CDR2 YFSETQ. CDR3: CASRPGQGADEQYF. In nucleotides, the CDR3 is TGCGCCAGTCGACCGGGACAGGGGGCGGACGAGCAGTACTTC.

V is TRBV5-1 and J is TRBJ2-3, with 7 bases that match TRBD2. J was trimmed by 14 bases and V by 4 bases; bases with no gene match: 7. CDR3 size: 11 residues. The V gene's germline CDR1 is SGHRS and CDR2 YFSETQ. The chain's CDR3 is CASSDGLGPYF. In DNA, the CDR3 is TGCGCCAGCAGCGACGGACTAGGTCCGTATTTT.

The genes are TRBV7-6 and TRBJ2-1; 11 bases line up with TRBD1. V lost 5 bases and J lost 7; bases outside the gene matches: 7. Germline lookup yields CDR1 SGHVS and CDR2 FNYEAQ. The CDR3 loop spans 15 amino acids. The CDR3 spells CASSPAGTGGNEQFF. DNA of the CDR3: TGTGCCAGCAGCCCTGCAGGGACAGGGGGGAATGAGCAGTTCTTC.

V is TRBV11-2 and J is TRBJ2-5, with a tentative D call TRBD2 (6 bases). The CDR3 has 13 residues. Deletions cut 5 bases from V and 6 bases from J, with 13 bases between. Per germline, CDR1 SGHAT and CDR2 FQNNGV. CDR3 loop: CASSHRLGKTQYF. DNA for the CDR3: TGTGCCAGCAGCCACAGACTAGGCAAGACCCAGTACTTC.

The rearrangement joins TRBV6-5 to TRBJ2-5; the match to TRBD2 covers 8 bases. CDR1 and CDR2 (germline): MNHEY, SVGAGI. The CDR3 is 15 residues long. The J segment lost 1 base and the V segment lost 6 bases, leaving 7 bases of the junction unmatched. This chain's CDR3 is CASRPGGGSQETQYF. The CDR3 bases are TGTGCCAGCAGACCCGGGGGGGGGTCCCAAGAGACCCAGTACTTC.